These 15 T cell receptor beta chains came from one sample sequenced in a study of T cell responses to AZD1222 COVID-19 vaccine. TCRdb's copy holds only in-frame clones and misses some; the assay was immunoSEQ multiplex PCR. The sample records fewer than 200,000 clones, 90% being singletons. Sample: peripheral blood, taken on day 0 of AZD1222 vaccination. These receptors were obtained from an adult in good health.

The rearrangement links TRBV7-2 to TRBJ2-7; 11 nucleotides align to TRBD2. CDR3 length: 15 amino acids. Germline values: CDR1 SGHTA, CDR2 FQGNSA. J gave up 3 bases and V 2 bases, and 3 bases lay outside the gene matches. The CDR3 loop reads CASSLRLAGRYEQYF. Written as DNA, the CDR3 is TGTGCCAGCAGCTTAAGACTAGCGGGACGCTACGAGCAGTACTTC.

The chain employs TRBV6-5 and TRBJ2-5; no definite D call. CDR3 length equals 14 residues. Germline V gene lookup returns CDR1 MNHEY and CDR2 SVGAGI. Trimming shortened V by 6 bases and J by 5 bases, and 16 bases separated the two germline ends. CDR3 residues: CASSLEASAETQYF. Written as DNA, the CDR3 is TGTGCCAGCAGCCTTGAGGCGTCGGCGGAGACCCAGTACTTC.

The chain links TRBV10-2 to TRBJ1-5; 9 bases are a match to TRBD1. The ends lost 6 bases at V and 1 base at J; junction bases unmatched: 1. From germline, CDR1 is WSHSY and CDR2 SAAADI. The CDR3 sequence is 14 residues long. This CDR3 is CASSGQGSNQPQHF. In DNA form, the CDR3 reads TGCGCCAGCAGCGGACAGGGGAGCAATCAGCCCCAGCATTTT.

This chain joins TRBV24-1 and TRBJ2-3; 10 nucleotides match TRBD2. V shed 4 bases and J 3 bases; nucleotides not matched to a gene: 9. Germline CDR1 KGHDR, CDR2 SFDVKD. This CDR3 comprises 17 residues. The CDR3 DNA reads TGTGCCACCAGTGAGGTAGCTAGCGGGAGAGGAACAGATACGCAGTATTTT. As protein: CATSEVASGRGTDTQYF.

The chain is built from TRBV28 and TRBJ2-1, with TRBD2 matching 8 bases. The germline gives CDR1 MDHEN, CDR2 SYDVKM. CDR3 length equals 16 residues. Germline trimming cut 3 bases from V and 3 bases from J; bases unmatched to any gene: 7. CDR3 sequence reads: CASSLGSGGGYNEQFF. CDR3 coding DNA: TGTGCCAGCAGTTTGGGATCGGGAGGGGGCTACAATGAGCAGTTCTTC.

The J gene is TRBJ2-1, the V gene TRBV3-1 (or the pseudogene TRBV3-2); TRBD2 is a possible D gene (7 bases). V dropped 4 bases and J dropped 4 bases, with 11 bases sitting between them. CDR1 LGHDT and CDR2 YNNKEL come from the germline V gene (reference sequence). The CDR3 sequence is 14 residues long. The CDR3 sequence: CASSRGGGYNEQFF. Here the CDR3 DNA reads TGTGCCAGCAGCCGGGGGGGCGGATACAATGAGCAGTTCTTC.

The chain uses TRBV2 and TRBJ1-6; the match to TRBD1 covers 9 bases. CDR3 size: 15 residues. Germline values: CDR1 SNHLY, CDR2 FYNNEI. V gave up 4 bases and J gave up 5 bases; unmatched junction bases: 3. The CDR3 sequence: CASSVDRGDNSPLHF. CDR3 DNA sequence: TGTGCCAGCAGTGTGGACAGGGGAGATAATTCACCCCTCCACTTT.

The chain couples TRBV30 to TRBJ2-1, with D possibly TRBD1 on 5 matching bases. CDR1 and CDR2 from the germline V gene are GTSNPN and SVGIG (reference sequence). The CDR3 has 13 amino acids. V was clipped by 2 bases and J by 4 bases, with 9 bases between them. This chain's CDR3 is CAWSQQVYNEQFF. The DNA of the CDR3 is TGTGCCTGGAGTCAACAGGTATACAATGAGCAGTTCTTC.

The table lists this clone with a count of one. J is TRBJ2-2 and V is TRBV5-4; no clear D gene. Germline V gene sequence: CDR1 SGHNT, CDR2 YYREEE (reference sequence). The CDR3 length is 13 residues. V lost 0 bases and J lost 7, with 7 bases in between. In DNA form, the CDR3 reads TGTGCCAGCAGCTTGGGGGCCGACGGGGAGCTGTTTTTT. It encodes CASSLGADGELFF. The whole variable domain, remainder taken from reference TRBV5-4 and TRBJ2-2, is ETGVTQSPTHLIKTRGQQVTLRCSSQSGHNTVSWYQQALGQGPQFIFQYYREEENGRGNFPPRFSGLQFPNYSSELNVNALELDDSALYLCASSLGADGELFFGEGSRLTVL.

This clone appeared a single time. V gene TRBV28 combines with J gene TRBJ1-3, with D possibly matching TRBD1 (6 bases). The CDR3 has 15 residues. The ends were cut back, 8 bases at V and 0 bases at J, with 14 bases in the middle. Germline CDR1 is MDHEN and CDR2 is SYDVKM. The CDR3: CASLQGGGSGNTIYF. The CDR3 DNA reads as TGTGCCAGCTTACAGGGCGGCGGCTCTGGAAACACCATATATTTT. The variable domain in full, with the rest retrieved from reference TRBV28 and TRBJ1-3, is DVKVTQSSRYLVKRTGEKVFLECVQDMDHENMFWYRQDPGLGLRLIYFSYDVKMKEKGDIPEGYSVSREKKERFSLILESASTNQTSMYLCASLQGGGSGNTIYFGEGSWLTVV.

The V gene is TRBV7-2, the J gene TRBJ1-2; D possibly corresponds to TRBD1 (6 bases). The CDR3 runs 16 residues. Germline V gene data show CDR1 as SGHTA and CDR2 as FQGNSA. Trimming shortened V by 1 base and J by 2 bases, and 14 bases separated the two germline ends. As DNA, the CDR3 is TGTGCCAGCAGCTTAGTTTCAGGGGAGACGAACTATGGCTACACCTTC. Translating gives CASSLVSGETNYGYTF.

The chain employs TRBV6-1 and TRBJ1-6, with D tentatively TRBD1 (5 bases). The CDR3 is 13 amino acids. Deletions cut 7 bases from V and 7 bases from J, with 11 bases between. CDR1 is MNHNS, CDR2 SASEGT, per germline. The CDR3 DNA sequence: TGTGCCAGCAAGGGGATGGAAAATTCACCCCTCCACTTT. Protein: CASKGMENSPLHF.

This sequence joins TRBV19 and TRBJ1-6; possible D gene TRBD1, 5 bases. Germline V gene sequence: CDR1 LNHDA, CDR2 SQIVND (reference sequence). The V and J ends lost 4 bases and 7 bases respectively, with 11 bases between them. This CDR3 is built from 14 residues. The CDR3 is CASSNRGTNSPLHF. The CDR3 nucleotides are TGTGCCAGTAGTAATCGGGGGACCAATTCACCCCTCCACTTT.

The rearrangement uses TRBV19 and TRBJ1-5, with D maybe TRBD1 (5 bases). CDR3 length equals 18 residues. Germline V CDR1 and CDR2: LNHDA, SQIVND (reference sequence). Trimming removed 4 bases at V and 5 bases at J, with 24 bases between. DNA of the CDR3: TGTGCCAGTAGTAAGACGTCGGGGGGAACATCTAAACATCAGCCCCAGCATTTT. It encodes CASSKTSGGTSKHQPQHF.

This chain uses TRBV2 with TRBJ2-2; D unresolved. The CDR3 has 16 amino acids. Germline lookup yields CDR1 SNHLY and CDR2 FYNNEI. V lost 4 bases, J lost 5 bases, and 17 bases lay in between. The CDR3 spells CASSVQRAFGTGELFF. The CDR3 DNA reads TGTGCCAGCAGTGTTCAGAGAGCTTTTGGTACCGGGGAGCTGTTTTTT. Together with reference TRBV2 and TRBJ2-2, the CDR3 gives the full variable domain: EPEVTQTPSHQVTQMGQEVILRCVPISNHLYFYWYRQILGQKVEFLVSFYNNEISEKSEIFDDQFSVERPDGSNFTLKIRSTKLEDSAMYFCASSVQRAFGTGELFFGEGSRLTVL.